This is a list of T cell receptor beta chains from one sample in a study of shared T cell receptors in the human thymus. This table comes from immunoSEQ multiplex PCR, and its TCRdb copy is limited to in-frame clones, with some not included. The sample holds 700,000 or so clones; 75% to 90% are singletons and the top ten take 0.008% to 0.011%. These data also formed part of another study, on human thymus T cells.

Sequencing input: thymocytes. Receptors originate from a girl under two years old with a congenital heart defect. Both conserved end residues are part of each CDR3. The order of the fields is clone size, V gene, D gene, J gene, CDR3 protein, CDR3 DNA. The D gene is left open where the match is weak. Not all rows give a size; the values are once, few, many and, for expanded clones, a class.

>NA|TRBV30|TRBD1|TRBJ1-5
CAWSVGQGSNQPQHF
TGTGCCTGGAGTGTAGGACAGGGGAGCAATCAGCCCCAGCATTTT
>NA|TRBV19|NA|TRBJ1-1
CASSIYGGTEAFF
TGTGCCAGTAGTATCTACGGGGGCACTGAAGCTTTCTTT
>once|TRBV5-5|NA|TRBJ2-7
CASSLTIRIGAYEQYF
TGTGCCAGCAGCTTGACTATTAGGATTGGGGCTTACGAGCAGTACTTC
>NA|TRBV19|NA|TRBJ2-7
CASSTYNPGSRTHEQYF
TGTGCCAGTAGTACCTATAATCCGGGATCCAGAACCCACGAGCAGTACTTC
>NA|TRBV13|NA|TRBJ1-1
CASSSPPRAEAFF
TGTGCCAGCAGCTCGCCCCCGAGGGCTGAAGCTTTCTTT
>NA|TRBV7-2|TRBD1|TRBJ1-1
CASSLGQGPNTEAFF
TGTGCCAGCAGCTTGGGACAGGGGCCGAACACTGAAGCTTTCTTT
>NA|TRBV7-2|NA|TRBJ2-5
CASSLRRTAQETQYF
TGTGCCAGCAGCTTAAGGCGGACAGCGCAAGAGACCCAGTACTTC
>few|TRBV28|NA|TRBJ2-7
CASNPGTYEQYF
TGTGCCAGCAACCCGGGGACCTACGAGCAGTACTTC
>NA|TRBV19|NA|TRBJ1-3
CASSIGGREGGNTIYF
TGTGCCAGTAGTATCGGTGGGAGGGAAGGAGGAAACACCATATATTTT
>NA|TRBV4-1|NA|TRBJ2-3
CASNSRDSDTDTQYF
TGCGCCAGCAACTCCCGGGACTCAGACACAGATACGCAGTATTTT
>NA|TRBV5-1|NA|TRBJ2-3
CASSYSISTPSTDTQYF
TGCGCCAGCAGTTACTCCATATCCACTCCTAGCACAGATACGCAGTATTTT
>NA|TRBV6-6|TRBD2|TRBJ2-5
CASSQGLAGEETQYF
TGTGCCAGCAGTCAGGGACTAGCGGGGGAAGAGACCCAGTACTTC
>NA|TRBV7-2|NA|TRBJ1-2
CASSLQGFSPSFGYTF
TGTGCCAGCAGCTTACAGGGATTCAGCCCCTCCTTTGGCTACACCTTC
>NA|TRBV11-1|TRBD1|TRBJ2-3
CASNFRDRVPDTQYF
TGTGCCAGCAACTTCCGGGACAGGGTTCCAGATACGCAGTATTTT
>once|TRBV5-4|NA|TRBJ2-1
CASSRRGPSSYNEQFF
TGTGCCAGCAGCCGGCGGGGACCAAGCTCCTACAATGAGCAGTTCTTC
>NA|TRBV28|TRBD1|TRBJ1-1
CASRRDLHRGMNTEAFF
TGTGCCAGCAGACGGGACCTACACAGGGGAATGAACACTGAAGCTTTCTTT
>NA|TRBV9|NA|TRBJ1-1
CASSAGTLPPKAFF
TGTGCCAGCAGCGCCGGGACACTGCCCCCGAAGGCTTTCTTT
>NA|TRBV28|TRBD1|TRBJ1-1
CASSRRGLESEAFF
TGTGCCAGCAGTCGAAGGGGGCTGGAGTCTGAAGCTTTCTTT
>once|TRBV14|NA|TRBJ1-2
CASSQGTVQGPAGYTF
TGTGCCAGCAGCCAAGGAACTGTACAGGGCCCTGCGGGCTACACCTTC
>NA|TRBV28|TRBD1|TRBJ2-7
CASSSDRGNYEQYF
TGTGCCAGCAGTTCCGACAGGGGAAACTACGAGCAGTACTTC
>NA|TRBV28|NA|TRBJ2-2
CASLPTGSTGELFF
TGTGCCAGCCTCCCGACAGGTTCCACCGGGGAGCTGTTTTTT
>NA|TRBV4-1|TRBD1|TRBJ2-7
CASSQEDRGAYEQYF
TGCGCCAGCAGCCAAGAAGACAGGGGAGCATACGAGCAGTACTTC
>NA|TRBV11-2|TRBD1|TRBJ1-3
CASSLGQGAGTVTIYF
TGTGCCAGCAGCTTGGGACAGGGGGCAGGAACTGTCACCATATATTTT
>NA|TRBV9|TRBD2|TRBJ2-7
CASSAGLAGNYEQYF
TGTGCCAGCAGCGCCGGACTAGCGGGTAACTACGAGCAGTACTTC
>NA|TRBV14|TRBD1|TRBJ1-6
CASSQSRTGPTSPLHF
TGTGCCAGCAGCCAGAGTCGGACAGGGCCCACCTCACCCCTCCACTTT
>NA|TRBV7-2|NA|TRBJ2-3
CASSLRAHSYQGTQYF
TGTGCCAGCAGCTTACGAGCCCATTCATATCAGGGTACGCAGTATTTT